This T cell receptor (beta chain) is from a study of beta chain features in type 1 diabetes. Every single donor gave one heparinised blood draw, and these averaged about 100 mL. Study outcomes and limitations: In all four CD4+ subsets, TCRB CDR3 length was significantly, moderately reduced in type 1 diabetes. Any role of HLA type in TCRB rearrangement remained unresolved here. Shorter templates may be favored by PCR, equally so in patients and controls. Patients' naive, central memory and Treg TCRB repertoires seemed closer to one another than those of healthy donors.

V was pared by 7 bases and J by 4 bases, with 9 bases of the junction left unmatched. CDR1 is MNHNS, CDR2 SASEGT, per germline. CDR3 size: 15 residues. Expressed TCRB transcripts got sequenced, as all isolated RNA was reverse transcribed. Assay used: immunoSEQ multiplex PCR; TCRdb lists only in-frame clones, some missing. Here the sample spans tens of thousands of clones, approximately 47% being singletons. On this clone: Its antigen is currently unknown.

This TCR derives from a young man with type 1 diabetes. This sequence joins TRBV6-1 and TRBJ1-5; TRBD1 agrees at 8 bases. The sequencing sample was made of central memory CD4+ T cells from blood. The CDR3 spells CASMNTGQVNQPQHF. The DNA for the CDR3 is TGTGCCAGCATGAATACGGGACAGGTTAATCAGCCCCAGCATTTT.